The 8 T cell receptor beta chains presented below share a single source sample, sequenced in a study of blood T cell repertoires in COVID-19. The data were produced by immunoSEQ multiplex PCR, yet TCRdb's version contains in-frame clones alone and is incomplete. The sample contains over 200,000 clones, just under 90% of which appear only once. The source material was peripheral blood. The receptors were sampled from a man aged 25-40 years with COVID-19, enrolled during active disease.

The chain has TRBV3-1 (or the pseudogene TRBV3-2) and TRBJ2-7; possible D gene TRBD2, 5 bases. The V and J ends lost 1 base and 1 base respectively, with 11 bases between them. The CDR3 sequence is 15 residues long. The germline gives CDR1 LGHDT, CDR2 YNNKEL (reference sequence). The CDR3 nucleotides read TGTGCCAGCAGCCAAGCGGGGTCCCGTTCCTACGAGCAGTACTTC. This gives the protein CASSQAGSRSYEQYF.

The rearrangement joins TRBV4-1 to TRBJ2-1; 11 bases match TRBD2. This CDR3 has 18 amino acids. CDR1 and CDR2 from the germline V gene are MGHRA and YSYEKL. J was trimmed by 6 bases and V by 0 bases; bases with no gene match: 10. CDR3 region: CASSQDLRASGRSNEQFF. The CDR3 DNA is TGCGCCAGCAGCCAAGATCTTAGGGCTAGCGGGAGGTCCAATGAGCAGTTCTTC.

The chain links TRBV18 to TRBJ1-6, with D unresolved. CDR3 length equals 15 residues. With 1 base removed from V and 6 bases from J, the gap between germline ends came to 10 bases. Germline V gives CDR1 KGHSH, CDR2 LQKENI. CDR3 in DNA: TGTGCCAGCTCACCACTGGGCAGTATTAATTCACCCCTCCACTTT. Encoded protein: CASSPLGSINSPLHF.

With respect to this clone: Other DNA sequences of this sample code for an identical CDR3. The rearrangement joins TRBV7-2 to TRBJ2-2; a possible D gene is TRBD2 (5 bases). V was shortened by 1 base and J by 3 bases, with 6 bases between the two germline ends. Germline-derived CDR1 and CDR2 are SGHTA and FQGNSA. This CDR3 spans 14 amino acids. The CDR3 sequence is CASSLGGYTGELFF. The CDR3, as DNA: TGTGCCAGCAGCTTAGGCGGGTACACCGGGGAGCTGTTTTTT. Complete variable domain (other parts from reference TRBV7-2 and TRBJ2-2): GAGVSQSPSNKVTEKGKDVELRCDPISGHTALYWYRQSLGQGLEFLIYFQGNSAPDKSGLPSDRFSAERTGGSVSTLTIQRTQQEDSAVYLCASSLGGYTGELFFGEGSRLTVL.

The chain joins TRBV27 to TRBJ1-4; D is possibly TRBD1 (6 bases). Looked up from germline, CDR1 is MNHEY and CDR2 is SMNVEV (reference sequence). With 4 bases removed from V and 7 bases from J, the gap between germline ends came to 7 bases. The CDR3 spans 12 residues. Written as DNA, the CDR3 is TGTGCCAGCAGTTCCAGGGGTGAAAAACTGTTTTTT. Translated: CASSSRGEKLFF.

This clone has a handful of counts. J is TRBJ2-7 and V is TRBV19, with 7 bases identical to TRBD2. The CDR3 consists of 12 residues. V was pared by 3 bases and J by 6 bases, with 2 bases of the junction left unmatched. Germline CDR1 reads LNHDA; CDR2 reads SQIVND (reference sequence). The chain's CDR3 is CASSIGLGEQYF. DNA of the CDR3: TGTGCCAGTAGTATCGGACTAGGCGAGCAGTACTTC.

As to this clone: Distinct nucleotide sequences in the sample also encode this CDR3. The J gene is TRBJ2-5, the V gene TRBV7-2; the match to TRBD2 covers 11 bases. The CDR3 loop spans 15 amino acids. CDR1 is SGHTA, CDR2 FQGNSA, per germline. J lost 2 bases, V lost 3 bases, and 2 bases had no gene match. CDR3 in DNA: TGTGCCAGCAGCTTTCGGACTAGCGGGCAAGAGACCCAGTACTTC. This gives the protein CASSFRTSGQETQYF.

The chain carries TRBV4-1 and TRBJ2-5, with 8 positions matching TRBD1. The V gene end was trimmed by 4 bases and the J gene end by 5 bases; junction bases not matched to a gene: 12. CDR1 and CDR2 from the germline V gene are MGHRA and YSYEKL. This CDR3 is built from 16 residues. The CDR3 DNA sequence: TGCGCCAGCAGCCTTTCCCCACAGGGGGTAGGGGAGACCCAGTACTTC. It yields the protein CASSLSPQGVGETQYF.